This record concerns one T cell receptor (beta chain) sequence. Its antigen is unidentified. The sample originates from a study of cytomegalovirus exposure and HLA in healthy donors. Study observations and caveats: Most CMV-associated TCR beta chains appeared HLA-restricted in a later analysis.

Primers: 60 Vbeta forward and 13 Jbeta reverse. Assay used: immunoSEQ multiplex PCR; TCRdb lists only in-frame clones, some missing. The sample records 100,000 or so clones, 60% to 85% being singletons. Germline loops: CDR1 MNHNY, CDR2 SVGAGI (reference sequence). The CDR3 extends over 15 amino acids. V was pared by 6 bases and J by 4 bases, with 10 bases of the junction left unmatched. Sequenced: PBMCs. The receptor's source is a woman aged 40 to 50 in good health and CMV-seropositive. The V gene is TRBV6-6, the J gene TRBJ2-3; TRBD2 matches 7 bases. The CDR3 sequence: CASRGLGARPDTQYF. In DNA form, the CDR3 reads TGTGCCAGCAGAGGACTAGGAGCCCGACCAGATACGCAGTATTTT.